This T cell receptor (beta chain) is from a study of T cell clones after liver transplantation. Study at large: Tolerant meant at least one year fully off immunosuppression without liver enzymes above twice normal.

With respect to this clone: Its specificity is unknown.

The CDR3 is made up of 12 amino acids. Germline V lookup: CDR1 MDHEN, CDR2 SYDVKM. Method: immunoSEQ multiplex PCR; TCRdb's copy keeps in-frame clones and lacks some. The sample consists of 70,000 to 80,000 clones, 90% of them appearing once. Unstimulated PBMCs were sorted into CD3+CD4+ and CD3+CD8+ populations. General study results and limits: Small, mixed patient groups and varying post-transplant times limit these conclusions.

The rearrangement uses TRBV28 and TRBJ2-7, with D unresolved. The clonotype was recovered from a human donor who received a liver transplant. This sample comprised CD4+ T cells from blood, obtained before liver transplant. The CDR3 coding sequence is TGTGTCACACAGCAGGCCTCCTACGAGCAGTACTTC. It codes for CVTQQASYEQYF.